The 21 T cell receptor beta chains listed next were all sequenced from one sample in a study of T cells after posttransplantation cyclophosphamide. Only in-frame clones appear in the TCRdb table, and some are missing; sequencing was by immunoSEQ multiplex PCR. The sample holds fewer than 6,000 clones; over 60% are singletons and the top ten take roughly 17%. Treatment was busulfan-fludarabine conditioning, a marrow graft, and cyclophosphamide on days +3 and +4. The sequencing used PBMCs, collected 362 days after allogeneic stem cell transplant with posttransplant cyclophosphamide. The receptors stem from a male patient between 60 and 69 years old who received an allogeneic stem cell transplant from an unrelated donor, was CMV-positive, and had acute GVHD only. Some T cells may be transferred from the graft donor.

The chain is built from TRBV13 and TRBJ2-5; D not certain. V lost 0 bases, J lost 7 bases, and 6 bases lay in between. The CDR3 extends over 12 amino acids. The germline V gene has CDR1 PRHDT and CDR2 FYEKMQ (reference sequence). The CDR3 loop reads CASSLGLWTQYF. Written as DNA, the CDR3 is TGTGCCAGCAGCTTAGGTTTATGGACCCAGTACTTC.

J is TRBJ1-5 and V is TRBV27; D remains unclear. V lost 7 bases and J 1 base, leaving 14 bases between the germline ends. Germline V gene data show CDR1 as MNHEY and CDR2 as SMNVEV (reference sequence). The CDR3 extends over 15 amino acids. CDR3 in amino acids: CASIKGGPSNQPQHF. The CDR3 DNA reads TGTGCCAGCATTAAAGGAGGACCGAGCAATCAGCCCCAGCATTTT.

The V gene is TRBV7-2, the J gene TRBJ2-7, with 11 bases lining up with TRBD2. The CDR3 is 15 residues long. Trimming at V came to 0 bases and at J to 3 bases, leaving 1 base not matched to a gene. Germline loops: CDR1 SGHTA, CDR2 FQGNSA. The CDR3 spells CASSLALAGGYEQYF. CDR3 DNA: TGTGCCAGCAGCTTAGCCCTAGCGGGAGGCTACGAGCAGTACTTC.

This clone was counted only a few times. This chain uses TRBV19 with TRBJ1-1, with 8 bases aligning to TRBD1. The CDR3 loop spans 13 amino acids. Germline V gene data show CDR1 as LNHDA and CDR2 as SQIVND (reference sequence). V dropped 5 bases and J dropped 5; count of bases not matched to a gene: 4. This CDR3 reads CASSSDRGTEAFF. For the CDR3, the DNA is TGTGCCAGTAGTTCCGACAGGGGAACTGAAGCTTTCTTT.

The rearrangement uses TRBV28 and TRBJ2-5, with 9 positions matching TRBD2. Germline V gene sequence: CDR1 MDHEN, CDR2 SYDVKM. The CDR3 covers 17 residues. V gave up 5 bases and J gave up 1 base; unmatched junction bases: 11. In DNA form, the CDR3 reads TGTGCCAGCAGTGGGAGCGTACTAGCGGGCCTCCAAGAGACCCAGTACTTC. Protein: CASSGSVLAGLQETQYF.

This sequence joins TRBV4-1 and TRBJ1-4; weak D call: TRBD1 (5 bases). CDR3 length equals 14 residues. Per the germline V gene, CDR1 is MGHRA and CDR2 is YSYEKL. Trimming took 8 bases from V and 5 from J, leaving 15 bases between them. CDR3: CASGAPRPNEKLFF. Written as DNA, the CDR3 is TGCGCCAGCGGGGCCCCACGGCCCAATGAAAAACTGTTTTTT.

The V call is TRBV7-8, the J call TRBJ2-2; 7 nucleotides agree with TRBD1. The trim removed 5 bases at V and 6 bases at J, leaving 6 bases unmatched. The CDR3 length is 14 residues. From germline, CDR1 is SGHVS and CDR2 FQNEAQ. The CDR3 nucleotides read TGTGCCAGCAGCGCGACAGGGCGGGCCGGGGAGCTGTTTTTT. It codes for CASSATGRAGELFF.

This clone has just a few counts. The CDR3 DNA follows: TGTGCCAGCAGTTTTGGTTCGGGCAATCAGCCCCAGCATTTT. This gives the protein CASSFGSGNQPQHF. V usage is TRBV28 and J usage is TRBJ1-5; D is unresolved. Germline V gene sequence: CDR1 MDHEN, CDR2 SYDVKM. The CDR3 runs to 14 residues. V dropped 3 bases and J dropped 2 bases, with 8 bases sitting between them. The full variable domain, its missing parts supplied by reference TRBV28 and TRBJ1-5, is DVKVTQSSRYLVKRTGEKVFLECVQDMDHENMFWYRQDPGLGLRLIYFSYDVKMKEKGDIPEGYSVSREKKERFSLILESASTNQTSMYLCASSFGSGNQPQHFGDGTRLSIL.

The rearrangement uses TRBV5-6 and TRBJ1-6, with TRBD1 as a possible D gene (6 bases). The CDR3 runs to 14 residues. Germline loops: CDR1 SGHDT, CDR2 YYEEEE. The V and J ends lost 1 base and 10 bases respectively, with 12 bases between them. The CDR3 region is CASSLFTGQSPLHF. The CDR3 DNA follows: TGTGCCAGCAGCTTGTTTACAGGGCAGTCACCCCTCCACTTT.

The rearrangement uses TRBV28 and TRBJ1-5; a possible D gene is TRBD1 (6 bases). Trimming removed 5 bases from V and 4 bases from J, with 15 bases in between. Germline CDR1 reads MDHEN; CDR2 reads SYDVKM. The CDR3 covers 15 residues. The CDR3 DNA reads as TGTGCCAGCAGTACAGGGTTGGGAGAGAATCAGCCCCAGCATTTT. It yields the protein CASSTGLGENQPQHF.

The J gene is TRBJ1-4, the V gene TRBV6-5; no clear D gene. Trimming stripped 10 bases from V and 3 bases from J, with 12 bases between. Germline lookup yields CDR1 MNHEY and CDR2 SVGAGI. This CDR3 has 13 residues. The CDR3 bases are TGTGCCACCCGGCAGGCCGCTAATGAAAAACTGTTTTTT. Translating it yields CATRQAANEKLFF.

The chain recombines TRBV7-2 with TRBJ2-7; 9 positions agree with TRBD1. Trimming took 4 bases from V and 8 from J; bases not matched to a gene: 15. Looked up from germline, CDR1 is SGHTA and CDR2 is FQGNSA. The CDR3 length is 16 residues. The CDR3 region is CASSSPGTGSTLQQYF. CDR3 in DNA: TGTGCCAGCAGCTCCCCCGGGACAGGGTCCACATTACAGCAGTACTTC.

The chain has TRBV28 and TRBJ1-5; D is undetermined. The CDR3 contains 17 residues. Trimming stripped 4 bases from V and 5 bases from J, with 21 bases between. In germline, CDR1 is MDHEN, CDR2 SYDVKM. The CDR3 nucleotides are TGTGCCAGCAGTTCCCCGGAAGGAGGACTATATTATCAGCCCCAGCATTTT. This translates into CASSSPEGGLYYQPQHF.

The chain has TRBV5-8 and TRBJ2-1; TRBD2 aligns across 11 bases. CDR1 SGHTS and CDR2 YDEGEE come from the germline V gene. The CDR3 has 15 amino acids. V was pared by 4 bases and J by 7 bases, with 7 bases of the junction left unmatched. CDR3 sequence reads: CASSGPSGGLNEQFF. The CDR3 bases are TGTGCCAGCAGCGGACCTAGCGGGGGGTTGAATGAGCAGTTCTTC.

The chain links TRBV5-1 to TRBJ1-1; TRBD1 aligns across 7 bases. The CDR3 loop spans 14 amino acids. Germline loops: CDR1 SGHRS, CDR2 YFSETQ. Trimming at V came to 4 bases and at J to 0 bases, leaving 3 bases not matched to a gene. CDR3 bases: TGCGCCAGCAGCACCGGGACAGTGAACACTGAAGCTTTCTTT. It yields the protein CASSTGTVNTEAFF.

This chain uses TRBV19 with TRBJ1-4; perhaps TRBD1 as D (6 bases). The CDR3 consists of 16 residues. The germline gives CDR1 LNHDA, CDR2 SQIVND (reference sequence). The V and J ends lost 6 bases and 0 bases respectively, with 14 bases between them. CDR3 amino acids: CASRSPGQATNEKLFF. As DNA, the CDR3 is TGTGCCAGTAGATCTCCGGGACAAGCAACTAATGAAAAACTGTTTTTT.

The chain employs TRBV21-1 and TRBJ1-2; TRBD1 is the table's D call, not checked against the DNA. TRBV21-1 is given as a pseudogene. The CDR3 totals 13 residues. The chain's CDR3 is CASSKTGRDGYTF. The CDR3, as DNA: TGTGCCAGCAGCAAGACAGGGAGAGATGGCTACACCTTC.

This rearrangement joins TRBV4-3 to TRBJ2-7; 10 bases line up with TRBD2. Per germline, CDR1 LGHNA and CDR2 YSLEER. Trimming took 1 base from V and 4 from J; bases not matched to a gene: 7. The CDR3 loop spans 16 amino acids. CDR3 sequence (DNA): TGCGCCAGCAGCCAAGGGTCTAGCGGGGGAACTTACGAGCAGTACTTC. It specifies CASSQGSSGGTYEQYF.

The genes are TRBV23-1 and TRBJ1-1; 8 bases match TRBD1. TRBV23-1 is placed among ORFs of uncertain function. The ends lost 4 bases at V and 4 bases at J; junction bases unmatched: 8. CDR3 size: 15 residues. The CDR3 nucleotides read TGCGCCAGCAGTCGCGCAGGGGGCAGGAGCACTGAAGCTTTCTTT. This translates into CASSRAGGRSTEAFF.

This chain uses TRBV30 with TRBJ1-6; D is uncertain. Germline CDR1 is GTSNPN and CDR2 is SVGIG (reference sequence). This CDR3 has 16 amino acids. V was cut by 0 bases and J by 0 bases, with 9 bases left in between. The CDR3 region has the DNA TGTGCCTGGAGTGTACTAGAAAGCTCCTATAATTCACCCCTCCACTTT. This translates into CAWSVLESSYNSPLHF.

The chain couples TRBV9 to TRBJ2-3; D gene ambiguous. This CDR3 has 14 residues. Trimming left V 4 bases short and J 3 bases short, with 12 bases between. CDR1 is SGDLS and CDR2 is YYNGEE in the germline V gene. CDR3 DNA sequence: TGTGCCAGCAGCTATACTATGGGTACAGATACGCAGTATTTT. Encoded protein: CASSYTMGTDTQYF.